One and the same sample provided the 26 T cell receptor beta chains below, sequenced in a study of blood T cell repertoires in COVID-19. The data were produced by immunoSEQ multiplex PCR, yet TCRdb's version contains in-frame clones alone and is incomplete. The repertoire holds about 240,000 clones, with roughly 80% as singletons. The sample taken for sequencing was peripheral blood. The receptors originated from a woman in her 70s with acute or convalescent COVID-19.

The chain couples TRBV5-1 to TRBJ1-3; the D is unclear. Looked up from germline, CDR1 is SGHRS and CDR2 is YFSETQ. The CDR3 spans 16 residues. Trimming pared 4 bases from V and 4 bases from J, leaving 18 bases between. This CDR3 reads CASSPEDGVSGNTIYF. In DNA, the CDR3 is TGCGCCAGCAGCCCGGAGGACGGGGTGTCGGGAAACACCATATATTTT.

The chain has TRBV9 and TRBJ1-1; D is ambiguous. There are 13 residues in the CDR3. V shed 0 bases and J shed 5 bases, with 8 bases lying between them. The germline V gene encodes CDR1 SGDLS and CDR2 YYNGEE. CDR3 region: CASSVAGETEAFF. CDR3 nucleotide sequence: TGTGCCAGCAGCGTAGCCGGGGAGACTGAAGCTTTCTTT.

V gene TRBV27 combines with J gene TRBJ2-1, with 12 bases that match TRBD2. The CDR3 is 15 amino acids. The trim removed 6 bases at V and 9 bases at J, leaving 9 bases unmatched. Germline CDR1 reads MNHEY; CDR2 reads SMNVEV (reference sequence). The CDR3 is CASRGLAGTEAEQFF. The CDR3 DNA sequence: TGTGCCAGCAGAGGACTAGCGGGGACCGAAGCTGAGCAGTTCTTC.

V is TRBV7-2 and J is TRBJ1-5, with D maybe TRBD1 (5 bases). The V gene lost 7 bases and the J gene lost 0 bases, with 10 bases spanning the gap. Germline-derived CDR1 and CDR2 are SGHTA and FQGNSA. CDR3 size: 14 residues. CDR3 amino acids: CASNRGYSNQPQHF. The CDR3 DNA sequence: TGTGCCAGCAATAGGGGATATAGCAATCAGCCCCAGCATTTT. Full variable domain (remainder filled in from reference TRBV7-2 and TRBJ1-5): GAGVSQSPSNKVTEKGKDVELRCDPISGHTALYWYRQSLGQGLEFLIYFQGNSAPDKSGLPSDRFSAERTGGSVSTLTIQRTQQEDSAVYLCASNRGYSNQPQHFGDGTRLSIL.

This rearrangement joins TRBV21-1 to TRBJ2-5; the table names TRBD2, a call not compared with the DNA. TRBV21-1 is termed a pseudogene. The CDR3 runs 17 residues. CDR3 coding DNA: TGTGCCAGCAGCAAACACATTGGGGGGGGGCAGCAAGAGACCCAGTACTTC. It translates to CASSKHIGGGQQETQYF.

In nucleotides, the CDR3 is TGCGCCAGCAGCTCGGGACTGTCCTACGAGCAGTACTTC. As protein: CASSSGLSYEQYF. The V and J genes are TRBV4-3 and TRBJ2-7, with D perhaps matching TRBD2 (6 bases). The CDR3 has 13 residues. Germline lookup yields CDR1 LGHNA and CDR2 YSLEER. V dropped 5 bases and J dropped 1 base, with 9 bases sitting between them.

This clone was recorded once. The same CDR3 arises from other DNA sequences in this sample as well. J is TRBJ1-2 and V is TRBV15, with D maybe TRBD1 (6 bases). This CDR3 has 14 amino acids. The germline CDR1 and CDR2 sequences are LNHNV and YYDKDF (reference sequence). V lost 3 bases and J lost 4, with 12 bases in between. The CDR3 loop reads CATSRDSLSYGYTF. CDR3 in DNA: TGTGCCACCAGCAGGGACAGTCTCTCCTATGGCTACACCTTC. The variable domain in full, with the rest retrieved from reference TRBV15 and TRBJ1-2, is DAMVIQNPRYQVTQFGKPVTLSCSQTLNHNVMYWYQQKSSQAPKLLFHYYDKDFNNEADTPDNFQSRRPNTSFCFLDIRSPGLGDTAMYLCATSRDSLSYGYTFGSGTRLTVV.

The V and J genes are TRBV7-2 and TRBJ1-5; D call uncertain. This CDR3 is built from 14 residues. Germline V lookup: CDR1 SGHTA, CDR2 FQGNSA. Trimming removed 2 bases from V and 2 bases from J, with 7 bases in between. The CDR3: CASSLRQGNQPQHF. The CDR3 nucleotides are TGTGCCAGCAGCTTACGGCAGGGCAATCAGCCCCAGCATTTT. Supplemented by reference TRBV7-2 and TRBJ1-5, the full variable domain reads GAGVSQSPSNKVTEKGKDVELRCDPISGHTALYWYRQSLGQGLEFLIYFQGNSAPDKSGLPSDRFSAERTGGSVSTLTIQRTQQEDSAVYLCASSLRQGNQPQHFGDGTRLSIL.

V is TRBV12-3 or TRBV12-4 and J is TRBJ1-3; the D gene is possibly TRBD1 (5 bases). Trimming left V 10 bases short and J 0 bases short, with 10 bases between. The CDR3 has 13 amino acids. The DNA of the CDR3 is TGTGCCACAGGGCTATTCTCTGGAAACACCATATATTTT. Its protein is CATGLFSGNTIYF.

This clone occurred once. The chain employs TRBV6-5 and TRBJ1-2; no definite D call. V lost 9 bases and J 7 bases, leaving 15 bases between the germline ends. Germline loops: CDR1 MNHEY, CDR2 SVGAGI. The CDR3 spans 12 residues. As DNA, the CDR3 is TGTGCCAGTGGTGGGAGTAGGTCTGGCTACACCTTC. This translates into CASGGSRSGYTF.

V is TRBV5-4 and J is TRBJ2-7, with 11 bases that match TRBD1. Trimming at V came to 3 bases and at J to 4 bases, leaving 6 bases not matched to a gene. The CDR3 contains 15 residues. Germline assignment: CDR1 SGHNT and CDR2 YYREEE (reference sequence). CDR3 protein: CASSSGTGGFYEQYF. The CDR3 DNA follows: TGTGCCAGCAGCTCCGGGACAGGGGGTTTTTACGAGCAGTACTTC. Full variable domain (remainder filled in from reference TRBV5-4 and TRBJ2-7): ETGVTQSPTHLIKTRGQQVTLRCSSQSGHNTVSWYQQALGQGPQFIFQYYREEENGRGNFPPRFSGLQFPNYSSELNVNALELDDSALYLCASSSGTGGFYEQYFGPGTRLTVT.

The rearrangement links TRBV27 to TRBJ2-3; TRBD2 matches 16 bases. V trimming: 6 bases; J trimming: 7 bases; junction bases outside the gene matches: 1. The CDR3 consists of 14 residues. The V gene's germline CDR1 is MNHEY and CDR2 SMNVEV (reference sequence). This CDR3 reads CASRGLAGGNTQYF. CDR3 in DNA: TGTGCCAGCAGGGGACTAGCGGGGGGGAATACGCAGTATTTT.

The genes are TRBV12-3 or TRBV12-4 and TRBJ1-2; 8 bases line up with TRBD1. There are 12 residues in the CDR3. Trimming removed 6 bases from V and 8 bases from J; junction bases left unmatched: 5. The CDR3: CASSQGAGGYTF. Here the CDR3 DNA reads TGTGCCAGCAGCCAGGGGGCGGGAGGCTACACCTTC.

J is TRBJ1-5 and V is TRBV5-1; D is undetermined. There are 15 residues in the CDR3. CDR1 and CDR2 from the germline V gene are SGHRS and YFSETQ. V lost 0 bases to trimming and J lost 1 base, with 8 bases between them. This CDR3 is CASSLGSVSNQPQHF. CDR3 coding DNA: TGCGCCAGCAGCTTGGGCAGTGTGAGCAATCAGCCCCAGCATTTT.

This clone was picked up many times. The genes are TRBV3-1 (or the pseudogene TRBV3-2) and TRBJ2-3; 9 positions agree with TRBD2. This CDR3 has 13 amino acids. Germline-derived CDR1 and CDR2 are LGHDT and YNNKEL (reference sequence). Trimming cost V 5 bases and J 8 bases; bases outside gene matches: 5. The CDR3 loop is CASSLAGEGTQYF. CDR3 nucleotides: TGTGCCAGCAGCTTAGCGGGGGAGGGTACGCAGTATTTT.

This clone was recorded once. In nucleotides, the CDR3 is TGTGCCACCAGTCCTTCCGGTTCTGAAGCTTTCTTT. It translates to CATSPSGSEAFF. The chain joins TRBV24-1 to TRBJ1-1; D call uncertain. The V gene's germline CDR1 is KGHDR and CDR2 SFDVKD. Trimming took 6 bases from V and 6 from J, leaving 10 bases between them. This CDR3 is built from 12 residues.

The chain uses TRBV3-1 (or the pseudogene TRBV3-2) and TRBJ2-2, with TRBD2 identical over 7 bases. V was pared by 6 bases and J by 5 bases, with 9 bases of the junction left unmatched. The CDR3 runs to 15 residues. Germline V CDR1 and CDR2: LGHDT, YNNKEL (reference sequence). The CDR3 DNA is TGTGCCAGCAGTTCTACCGGGACTACAACCGGGGAGCTGTTTTTT. It is translated as CASSSTGTTTGELFF.

The chain couples TRBV5-1 to TRBJ1-4, with D unresolved. This CDR3 spans 13 amino acids. Germline values: CDR1 SGHRS, CDR2 YFSETQ. V was shortened by 0 bases and J by 14 bases, with 14 bases between the two germline ends. CDR3 DNA sequence: TGCGCCAGCAGCTTGGAGTCGGGGAAGAGGCTGTTTTTT. Translated: CASSLESGKRLFF.

The V and J genes are TRBV13 and TRBJ2-5, with 7 bases lining up with TRBD2. Per the germline V gene, CDR1 is PRHDT and CDR2 is FYEKMQ (reference sequence). V shed 6 bases and J 8 bases; nucleotides not matched to a gene: 12. The CDR3 runs 14 residues. CDR3 DNA: TGTGCCAGCAGTTCAATCATCGGGGGGTACACCCAGTACTTC. Translating gives CASSSIIGGYTQYF.

The V and J genes are TRBV18 and TRBJ1-3; the D gene is possibly TRBD1 (5 bases). This CDR3 comprises 15 residues. The ends were cut back, 5 bases at V and 0 bases at J, with 11 bases in the middle. Per the germline V gene, CDR1 is KGHSH and CDR2 is LQKENI. CDR3 sequence: CASSADTISGNTIYF. The CDR3 region has the DNA TGTGCCAGCTCAGCGGACACGATCTCTGGAAACACCATATATTTT.

The gene calls are TRBV7-2 and TRBJ2-5, with 7 bases aligning to TRBD1. With V trimmed by 5 bases and J by 5 bases, 2 bases remained unmatched. In germline, CDR1 is SGHTA, CDR2 FQGNSA. The CDR3 loop spans 12 amino acids. The CDR3 nucleotides read TGTGCCAGCAGCAGGGGGCAGGAGACCCAGTACTTC. As protein: CASSRGQETQYF.

The J gene is TRBJ1-4, the V gene TRBV27; the match to TRBD1 covers 9 bases. Trimming removed 5 bases from V and 6 bases from J; junction bases left unmatched: 13. Germline assignment: CDR1 MNHEY and CDR2 SMNVEV (reference sequence). CDR3 length: 17 residues. The CDR3 reads CASSPLNRGRWDEKLFF. The CDR3 DNA reads as TGTGCCAGCAGTCCTCTAAACAGGGGGCGATGGGATGAAAAACTGTTTTTT.

The chain recombines TRBV7-9 with TRBJ1-2, with TRBD1 identical over 7 bases. Germline V gene sequence: CDR1 SEHNR, CDR2 FQNEAQ (reference sequence). V was pared by 3 bases and J by 7 bases, with 11 bases of the junction left unmatched. This CDR3 region has 15 residues. The CDR3 sequence is CASSFPMTGPLGYTF. The CDR3 nucleotides read TGTGCCAGCAGCTTCCCCATGACAGGGCCTCTTGGCTACACCTTC.

V usage is TRBV7-9 and J usage is TRBJ1-1, with a tentative D call TRBD1 (5 bases). The CDR3 has 16 amino acids. V was clipped by 5 bases and J by 0 bases, with 16 bases between them. CDR1 is SEHNR, CDR2 FQNEAQ, per germline (reference sequence). The CDR3 region is CASSLGLGGMNTEAFF. CDR3 DNA sequence: TGTGCCAGCAGCCTTGGGCTGGGGGGGATGAACACTGAAGCTTTCTTT.

The gene calls are TRBV6-2 or TRBV6-3 and TRBJ2-7, with 8 positions matching TRBD1. The CDR3 has 17 residues. Germline lookup yields CDR1 MNHEY and CDR2 SVGEGT. Losses at the gene ends were 2 bases for V and 1 base for J; bases not matched to a gene: 10. CDR3 DNA sequence: TGTGCCAGCAGTTACCCGGGACAGGCTGATTTGTCCTACGAGCAGTACTTC. Its translation is CASSYPGQADLSYEQYF.

The CDR3 sequence: CASSLADMVGSPYGYTF. DNA of the CDR3: TGTGCCAGCAGCTTAGCGGATATGGTCGGGTCGCCCTATGGCTACACCTTC. This chain joins TRBV7-8 and TRBJ1-2; D unresolved. The V gene lost 0 bases and the J gene lost 4 bases, with 18 bases spanning the gap. CDR3 size: 17 residues. Germline-derived CDR1 and CDR2 are SGHVS and FQNEAQ. The full variable domain, in which reference TRBV7-8 and TRBJ1-2 provide the parts outside the CDR3, is GAGVSQSPRYKVAKRGQDVALRCDPISGHVSLFWYQQALGQGPEFLTYFQNEAQLDKSGLPSDRFFAERPEGSVSTLKIQRTQQEDSAVYLCASSLADMVGSPYGYTFGSGTRLTVV.